This T cell receptor (beta chain) is from a study of molecular identifiers for immune sequencing clone quantification. TCRdb processed the PCR reads anew with MiXCR; each CDR3 protein has one entry. The sample holds 45,000 to 55,000 distinct CDR3 sequences, around 33% seen once. This clonotype was counted only a few times. V gave up 1 base and J gave up 6 bases, with 16 bases separating them. Germline V gene data show CDR1 as LNHNV and CDR2 as YYDKDF (reference sequence). CDR3 length: 15 amino acids. This chain joins TRBV15 and TRBJ2-7; D gene ambiguous. The sample comprised naive CD8+ T cells from blood, with Jurkat cell RNA spiked in. The sample's subset: FACS-sorted CD8+CD4-CCR7+CD45RA+ naive T cells. This TCR came from a human donor in good health. Some libraries in this study had Jurkat cell RNA spiked in. CDR3 in amino acids: CATSRAFDSLGEQYF. The CDR3 DNA reads TGTGCCACCAGCAGAGCCTTCGACTCCCTCGGCGAGCAGTACTTC.